Listed here are 16 T cell receptor beta chains from one sample, sequenced in a study of cytomegalovirus exposure and HLA in healthy donors. Profiling relied on immunoSEQ multiplex PCR, and the TCRdb table lists in-frame clones only, not all of them. This sample has about 140,000 clones, with roughly 81% found just once. The specimen sequenced was PBMCs. The source of these receptors is a woman in her twenties or thirties in good health and CMV-seronegative.

The chain is built from TRBV12-5 and TRBJ1-2; D remains unclear. CDR1 is LGHNT and CDR2 is FRNRAP in the germline V gene. V lost 2 bases to trimming and J lost 4 bases, with 8 bases between them. CDR3 length equals 13 residues. CDR3 nucleotides: TGTGCTAGTGGTTTGCAGGAGGGCTATGGCTACACCTTC. Translated, it gives CASGLQEGYGYTF.

This clone was recorded a few times. This specimen includes other DNA sequences encoding the same CDR3. The chain is built from TRBV20-1 and TRBJ1-1, with D hard to call. This CDR3 contains 11 residues. The V and J ends lost 6 bases and 0 bases respectively, with 5 bases between them. Germline V gives CDR1 DFQATT, CDR2 SNEGSKA (reference sequence). This chain's CDR3 is CSAEMNTEAFF. CDR3 coding DNA: TGCAGTGCAGAGATGAACACTGAAGCTTTCTTT.

A few counts support this clone. V usage is TRBV15 and J usage is TRBJ1-2; D gene ambiguous. CDR3 size: 12 residues. The ends were cut back, 1 base at V and 6 bases at J, with 6 bases in the middle. Germline assignment: CDR1 LNHNV and CDR2 YYDKDF (reference sequence). CDR3 protein: CATSRGANGYTF. For the CDR3, the DNA is TGTGCCACCAGCAGAGGGGCGAATGGCTACACCTTC.

This clone occurred once. The chain combines TRBV6-6 with TRBJ2-5, with TRBD1 matching 8 bases. With 2 bases clipped from V and 5 bases from J, the junction kept 7 bases outside the gene matches. Germline V gene lookup returns CDR1 MNHNY and CDR2 SVGAGI (reference sequence). The CDR3 runs 15 residues. In nucleotides, the CDR3 is TGTGCCAGCAGTTACCCAAGGACAGGGCTCGAGACCCAGTACTTC. This encodes CASSYPRTGLETQYF.

This clone was observed a handful of times. This sequence joins TRBV5-1 and TRBJ1-1; D uncertain. This CDR3 region has 13 residues. The V end lost 2 bases, the J end lost 1 base, and 6 bases lay between the germline ends. CDR1 and CDR2 from the germline V gene are SGHRS and YFSETQ. The CDR3 reads CASSFNTNTEAFF. In DNA form, the CDR3 reads TGCGCCAGCAGCTTCAACACGAACACTGAAGCTTTCTTT.

The V call is TRBV19, the J call TRBJ1-1; D not resolved. Germline values: CDR1 LNHDA, CDR2 SQIVND (reference sequence). The CDR3 totals 14 residues. Trimming shortened V by 7 bases and J by 4 bases, and 16 bases separated the two germline ends. This CDR3 is CASTSVAWSTEAFF. The CDR3, as DNA: TGTGCCAGTACCTCCGTTGCGTGGAGCACTGAAGCTTTCTTT. Full variable domain (outside the CDR3, taken from reference TRBV19 and TRBJ1-1): DGGITQSPKYLFRKEGQNVTLSCEQNLNHDAMYWYRQDPGQGLRLIYYSQIVNDFQKGDIAEGYSVSREKKESFPLTVTSAQKNPTAFYLCASTSVAWSTEAFFGQGTRLTVV.

The chain carries TRBV6-1 and TRBJ1-5, with D maybe TRBD1 (5 bases). Germline V gene sequence: CDR1 MNHNS, CDR2 SASEGT. V was cut by 2 bases and J by 2 bases, with 7 bases left in between. The CDR3 totals 14 residues. DNA for the CDR3: TGTGCCAGCAGTGAATTAGGGGGCAATCAGCCCCAGCATTTT. This encodes CASSELGGNQPQHF.

This clone came up a few times. The chain joins TRBV5-1 to TRBJ1-4; 12 bases align to TRBD1. After removal of 2 bases from V and 8 bases from J, the junction contained 1 base not matched to a gene. CDR1 SGHRS and CDR2 YFSETQ come from the germline V gene. The CDR3 runs to 14 residues. In nucleotides, the CDR3 is TGCGCCAGCAGCTTCGGGACAGGGGGCGAAAAACTGTTTTTT. Translation gives CASSFGTGGEKLFF.

This clone was seen more than once but under ten times. The genes are TRBV15 and TRBJ1-1, with D perhaps TRBD1 (5 bases). V lost 2 bases and J lost 1, with 5 bases in between. Germline assignment: CDR1 LNHNV and CDR2 YYDKDF (reference sequence). This CDR3 has 13 residues. The CDR3 DNA reads TGTGCCACCAGCAGACAGGGGAACACTGAAGCTTTCTTT. Translation: CATSRQGNTEAFF.

This clone has just one count. The V gene is TRBV4-1, the J gene TRBJ1-5, with 11 bases aligning to TRBD1. Germline V gene data show CDR1 as MGHRA and CDR2 as YSYEKL. The CDR3 extends over 17 amino acids. Losses at the gene ends were 2 bases for V and 5 bases for J; bases not matched to a gene: 8. The CDR3 loop is CASSQNLGQGGDQPQHF. The CDR3, as DNA: TGCGCCAGCAGCCAAAACCTGGGACAGGGGGGGGATCAGCCCCAGCATTTT.

The count of this clone is one. V and J are TRBV5-1 and TRBJ2-3, with D perhaps TRBD1 (6 bases). Germline assignment: CDR1 SGHRS and CDR2 YFSETQ. The CDR3 runs to 15 residues. The germline V and J ends were trimmed by 2 bases and 6 bases, with 16 bases remaining between them. The CDR3 reads CASSLGQSLWDTQYF. Here the CDR3 DNA reads TGCGCCAGCAGCTTAGGACAGTCCCTCTGGGATACGCAGTATTTT. Based on the CDR3 plus reference TRBV5-1 and TRBJ2-3, the full variable domain is KAGVTQTPRYLIKTRGQQVTLSCSPISGHRSVSWYQQTPGQGLQFLFEYFSETQRNKGNFPGRFSGRQFSNSRSEMNVSTLELGDSALYLCASSLGQSLWDTQYFGPGTRLTVL.

This clone has just one count. The genes are TRBV27 and TRBJ1-1; no clear D gene. The V and J ends lost 3 bases and 3 bases respectively, with 11 bases between them. The CDR3 extends over 14 amino acids. Germline V lookup: CDR1 MNHEY, CDR2 SMNVEV (reference sequence). This CDR3 is CASSFAGGDTEAFF. The CDR3 coding sequence is TGTGCCAGCAGTTTTGCTGGCGGTGACACTGAAGCTTTCTTT.

This clone was seen a few times. The chain uses TRBV6-5 and TRBJ1-2; 7 bases agree with TRBD1. In germline, CDR1 is MNHEY, CDR2 SVGAGI. The CDR3 length is 11 residues. The ends lost 7 bases at V and 5 bases at J; junction bases unmatched: 1. CDR3 amino acids: CASKGQYGYTF. CDR3 DNA: TGTGCCAGCAAGGGACAGTATGGCTACACCTTC.

The chain recombines TRBV7-2 with TRBJ2-7; possibly TRBD1 for D (5 bases). CDR1 is SGHTA, CDR2 FQGNSA, per germline. Trimming took off 5 bases at V and 0 bases at J, with 11 bases between the two ends. This CDR3 comprises 14 residues. The CDR3 spells CASSLDRYSYEQYF. CDR3 coding DNA: TGTGCCAGCAGCCTAGACAGATACTCCTACGAGCAGTACTTC.

The table lists this clone with a count of one. The chain links TRBV11-2 to TRBJ1-2; no firm D call. V was clipped by 0 bases and J by 1 base, with 6 bases between them. Germline-derived CDR1 and CDR2 are SGHAT and FQNNGV. This CDR3 is built from 14 residues. For the CDR3, the DNA is TGTGCCAGCAGCTTAGACCCAGTTAACTATGGCTACACCTTC. Translating gives CASSLDPVNYGYTF. Full variable domain (rest looked up from reference TRBV11-2 and TRBJ1-2): EAGVAQSPRYKIIEKRQSVAFWCNPISGHATLYWYQQILGQGPKLLIQFQNNGVVDDSQLPKDRFSAERLKGVDSTLKIQPAKLEDSAVYLCASSLDPVNYGYTFGSGTRLTVV.

V gene TRBV2 combines with J gene TRBJ1-4; 9 bases align to TRBD1. Germline trimming cut 7 bases from V and 5 bases from J; bases unmatched to any gene: 5. The CDR3 has 14 amino acids. Germline assignment: CDR1 SNHLY and CDR2 FYNNEI. CDR3 sequence: CASTQTGGNEKLFF. In DNA form, the CDR3 reads TGTGCCAGCACCCAGACAGGGGGGAATGAAAAACTGTTTTTT.